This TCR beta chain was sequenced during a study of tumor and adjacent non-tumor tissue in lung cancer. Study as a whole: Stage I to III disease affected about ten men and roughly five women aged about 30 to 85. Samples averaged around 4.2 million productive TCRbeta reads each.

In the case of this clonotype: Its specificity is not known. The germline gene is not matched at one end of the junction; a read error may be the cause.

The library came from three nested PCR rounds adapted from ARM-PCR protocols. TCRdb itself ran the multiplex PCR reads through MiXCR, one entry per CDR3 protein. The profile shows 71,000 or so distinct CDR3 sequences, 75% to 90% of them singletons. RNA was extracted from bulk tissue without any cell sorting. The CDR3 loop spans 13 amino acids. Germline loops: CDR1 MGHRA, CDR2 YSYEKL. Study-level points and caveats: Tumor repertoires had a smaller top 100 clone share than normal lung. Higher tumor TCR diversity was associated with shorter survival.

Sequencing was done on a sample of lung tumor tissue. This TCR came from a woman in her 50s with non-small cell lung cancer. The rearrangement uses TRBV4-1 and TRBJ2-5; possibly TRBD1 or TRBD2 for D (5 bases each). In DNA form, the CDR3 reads TGCGCCAGCGGACACGGGGTTTCAGAGACGCAGTACTTC. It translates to CASGHGVSETQYF.